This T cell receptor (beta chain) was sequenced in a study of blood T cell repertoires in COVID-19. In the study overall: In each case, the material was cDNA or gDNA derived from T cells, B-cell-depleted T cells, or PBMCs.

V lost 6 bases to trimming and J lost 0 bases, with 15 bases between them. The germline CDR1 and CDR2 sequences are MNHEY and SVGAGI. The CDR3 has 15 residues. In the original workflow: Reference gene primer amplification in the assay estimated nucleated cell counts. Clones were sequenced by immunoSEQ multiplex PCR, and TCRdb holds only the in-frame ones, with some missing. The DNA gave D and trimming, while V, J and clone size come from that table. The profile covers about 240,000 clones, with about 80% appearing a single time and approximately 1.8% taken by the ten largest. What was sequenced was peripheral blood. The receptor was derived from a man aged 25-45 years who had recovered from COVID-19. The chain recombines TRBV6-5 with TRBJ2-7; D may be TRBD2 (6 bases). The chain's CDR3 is CASSRFHGSSYEQYF. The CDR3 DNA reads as TGTGCCAGCAGCCGGTTCCACGGGAGCTCCTACGAGCAGTACTTC.